The sequence of this T cell receptor (beta chain) was determined in a study of technical replicates of blood from four donors. Sequencing used immunoSEQ multiplex PCR; TCRdb keeps in-frame clones, though not all of them. The sample holds 84,000 or so clones, roughly 94% seen once. Germline assignment: CDR1 MNHEY and CDR2 SVGAGI. The CDR3 contains 15 residues. V lost 5 bases to trimming and J lost 3 bases; unmatched junction nucleotides: 6. The V and J genes are TRBV6-5 and TRBJ1-5, with TRBD1 identical over 8 bases. The sequenced sample consisted of T cells isolated from PBMCs. The sequence derives from a human donor in good health. The CDR3 spells CASSRQGIDNQPQHF. In DNA form, the CDR3 reads TGTGCCAGCAGTCGACAGGGGATCGACAATCAGCCCCAGCATTTT.